The source of this T cell receptor beta chain is a study of cytomegalovirus exposure and HLA in healthy donors. Note on this clone: The antigen is undetermined.

Overall study results and limits: Most TCR sequences proved rare, with some public TCRs found in many donors. A few V segments could not be told apart, such as TRBV6-2 and TRBV6-3, and were left out. Common viral pathogens seemed to be connected with several of the most significant clusters, according to a later analysis. Productive status was seen about 90% or about 30% of the time for most TCR beta V segments in an earlier analysis.

Germline CDR1 and CDR2: MNHEY and SVGAGI. V shed 5 bases and J shed 5 bases, with 15 bases lying between them. The CDR3 contains 14 residues. PCR was performed using 60 Vbeta and 13 Jbeta primers. The protocol was immunoSEQ multiplex PCR, while the TCRdb copy is restricted to in-frame clones and leaves out a portion. The sample contains 150,000 to 200,000 clones, around 80% of which appear only once. The J gene is TRBJ1-1, the V gene TRBV6-5; unclear D gene. This clonotype was obtained from a woman in her fifties or sixties in good health and CMV-seronegative. Sample: PBMCs. Here the CDR3 DNA reads TGTGCCAGCAGTGGCTTTCGGGGAGGGACTGAAGCTTTCTTT. It specifies CASSGFRGGTEAFF.